Described below is a single T cell receptor beta chain sequence and its context. This sample was included in a study of OX40 agonist ivuxolimab in advanced cancers. Study in general: Averaging roughly 60 years in age, with a range of about 23 to 79, the cohort was approximately 83% male.

Sequencing used immunoSEQ multiplex PCR; TCRdb keeps in-frame clones, though not all of them. Of 35,000 to 45,000 clones in the sample, approximately 89% were seen once. Germline V lookup: CDR1 SGDLS, CDR2 YYNGEE. The ends were cut back, 0 bases at V and 0 bases at J, with 7 bases in the middle. CDR3 size: 14 residues. The clonotype originates from an adult with an advanced solid tumor such as melanoma, head and neck, liver or kidney cancer. The chain links TRBV9 to TRBJ2-7; the D is unclear. Sequenced material: CD4+ or CD8+ T cells sorted from blood, taken in a trial of the OX40 agonist ivuxolimab. CDR3 sequence reads: CASSVVGSSYEQYF. In DNA form, the CDR3 reads TGTGCCAGCAGCGTAGTCGGGTCCTCCTACGAGCAGTACTTC.